This TCR beta chain was identified during a study of T and B cells in COVID-19 patients. The CDR3 is 13 amino acids. CDR1 DFQATT and CDR2 SNEGSKA come from the germline V gene (reference sequence). V shed 5 bases and J 4 bases; nucleotides not matched to a gene: 7. TRB was amplified from about 250-500 ng of blood genomic DNA. BIOMED2 TRB-A/B primer pools were used in multiplex TRB PCR. TCRdb recomputed calls from the multiplex PCR reads with MiXCR, one row per CDR3 protein. The sample carries about 14,000 distinct CDR3 sequences, 28% recorded once. V gene TRBV20-1 combines with J gene TRBJ1-1, with 7 bases aligning to TRBD1. The origin of this receptor is a human donor who had recovered from COVID-19. The sequenced material came from blood. CDR3: CSAPDRVGTEAFF. The CDR3 coding sequence is TGCAGTGCTCCCGACAGGGTTGGCACTGAAGCTTTCTTT.